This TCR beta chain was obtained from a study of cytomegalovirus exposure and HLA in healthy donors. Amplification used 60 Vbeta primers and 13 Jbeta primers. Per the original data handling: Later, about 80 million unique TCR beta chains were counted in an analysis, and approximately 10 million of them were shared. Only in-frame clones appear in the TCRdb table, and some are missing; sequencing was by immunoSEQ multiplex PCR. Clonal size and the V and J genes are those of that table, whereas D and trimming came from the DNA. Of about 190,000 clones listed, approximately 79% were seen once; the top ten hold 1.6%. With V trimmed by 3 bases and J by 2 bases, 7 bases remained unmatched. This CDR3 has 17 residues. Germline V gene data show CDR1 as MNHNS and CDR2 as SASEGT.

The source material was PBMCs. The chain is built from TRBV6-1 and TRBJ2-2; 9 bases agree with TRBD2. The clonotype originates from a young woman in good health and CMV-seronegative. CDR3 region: CASSDHSGGANTGELFF. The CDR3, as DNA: TGTGCCAGCAGTGACCATAGCGGGGGAGCTAACACCGGGGAGCTGTTTTTT.